The TCR beta chain under discussion was sequenced for a study of T cells in Graves' hyperthyroidism and ophthalmopathy. Overall study context: Peripheral blood was drawn at first diagnosis, prior to all treatment. The study's findings and limits: Ophthalmopathy cases were set apart from stable hyperthyroidism by a 13 V-J model. Within blood appeared most thyroid clonotypes that had expanded above 0.001.

With regard to this clonotype: Its antigen is undetermined. A read error is possible here, since a much larger clone lies one base away.

The PBMCs had their origin in approximately 10 ml of fresh peripheral blood. Germline CDR1 and CDR2: LNHDA and SQIVND (reference sequence). This CDR3 has 13 amino acids. The investigators amplified TCR beta CDR3 regions from RNA transcripts. First-round RT-PCR of the TCR CDR3 relied on the HTBI primer set. TCRdb reprocessed the multiplex PCR reads via MiXCR and lists one record per CDR3 protein. In the table there are 750,000 to 900,000 distinct CDR3 sequences, over 35% of which are singletons. The sequence came from a young man with Graves' hyperthyroidism. This rearrangement joins TRBV19 to TRBJ1-2; no clear D gene. Sequencing was done on a sample of blood. CDR3 coding DNA: TGTGCCGGTAGTATTGAGAGCAACTATGGCTACACCTTC. The encoded protein is CAGSIESNYGYTF.